This is a list of T cell receptor beta chains from one sample in a study of cytomegalovirus exposure and HLA in healthy donors. Profiled with immunoSEQ multiplex PCR; TCRdb holds only in-frame clones, not every one. The sample carries fewer than 95,000 clones, 84% recorded once. Sequenced input: PBMCs. All receptors come from a woman aged 18 to 35 in good health and CMV-seropositive. The CDR3 runs from the conserved cysteine through the conserved F or W. A D gene is named only where the DNA matches it firmly. A row's size may be missing; if present it is once, few, many or a size class.

V	D	size	J	CDR3	DNA
TRBV7-9	-	-	TRBJ2-3	CASSLEWGGPMDTQYF	TGTGCCAGCAGCTTAGAGTGGGGGGGGCCGATGGATACGCAGTATTTT
TRBV5-6	-	-	TRBJ2-1	CASSLPRVQGKQFF	TGTGCCAGCAGCTTGCCCCGGGTCCAGGGTAAGCAGTTCTTC
TRBV21-1	-	-	TRBJ2-7	CASRGTCGITYEQYF	TGTGCCAGCAGAGGCACTTGCGGGATTACCTACGAGCAGTACTTC
TRBV7-2	TRBD2	-	TRBJ2-5	CASSRLAGAEETQYF	TGTGCCAGCAGCAGATTAGCGGGGGCCGAAGAGACCCAGTACTTC
TRBV30	-	few	TRBJ1-1	CAWSGAGEAFF	TGTGCCTGGAGTGGGGCAGGCGAAGCTTTCTTT
TRBV28	-	-	TRBJ1-1	CASTQQGNTEAFF	TGTGCCAGCACCCAACAGGGGAACACTGAAGCTTTCTTT
TRBV4-2	TRBD2	-	TRBJ2-1	CASSQEVSGGAYYNEQFF	TGTGCCAGCAGCCAAGAGGTATCCGGGGGGGCCTACTACAATGAGCAGTTCTTC
TRBV18	TRBD1	few	TRBJ1-1	CASSPIGQANTEAFF	TGTGCCAGCTCACCAATCGGACAGGCCAACACTGAAGCTTTCTTT
TRBV10-1	-	-	TRBJ2-3	CASSAGDLADTQYF	TGCGCCAGCAGTGCGGGGGATTTAGCAGATACGCAGTATTTT
TRBV4-1	-	-	TRBJ1-2	CASSSGERKNYGYTF	TGCGCCAGCAGCTCAGGAGAGCGGAAGAACTATGGCTACACCTTC
TRBV7-9	TRBD1	-	TRBJ1-2	CASSSAGQLVGYTF	TGTGCCAGCAGCTCAGCGGGACAGCTGGTCGGCTACACCTTC
TRBV13	-	-	TRBJ2-1	CASSPQASAYNEQFF	TGTGCCAGCAGCCCCCAAGCTAGCGCCTACAATGAGCAGTTCTTC
TRBV4-3	TRBD1	once	TRBJ1-6	CASRGQGNSPLHF	TGCGCCAGCAGGGGACAGGGAAATTCACCCCTCCACTTT
TRBV18	TRBD1	-	TRBJ2-1	CASSPQDRGADNEQFF	TGTGCCAGCTCACCCCAAGACAGGGGGGCGGACAATGAGCAGTTCTTC
TRBV7-9	TRBD1	-	TRBJ1-2	CASSYTGGHGYTF	TGTGCCAGCAGCTACACAGGGGGCCACGGCTACACCTTC
TRBV6-5	TRBD1	-	TRBJ1-6	CASSYSDRGGSPLHF	TGTGCCAGCAGTTACTCGGACAGGGGTGGCTCACCCCTCCACTTT
TRBV28	-	-	TRBJ1-1	CASTVFRDFTEAFF	TGTGCCAGCACTGTATTCCGGGATTTCACTGAAGCTTTCTTT
TRBV7-9	TRBD1	-	TRBJ1-5	CASSSGQTSNQPQHF	TGTGCCAGCAGCTCGGGACAGACTAGCAATCAGCCCCAGCATTTT
TRBV7-3	-	few	TRBJ2-2	CASSLAANTGELFF	TGTGCCAGCAGCTTAGCGGCGAACACCGGGGAGCTGTTTTTT
TRBV5-6	-	once	TRBJ2-1	CASSGQSRSYNEQFF	TGTGCCAGCAGTGGACAGTCCCGCTCATACAATGAGCAGTTCTTC
TRBV5-1	TRBD1	-	TRBJ2-5	CASSKATGAEETQYF	TGCGCCAGCAGCAAAGCGACAGGGGCAGAAGAGACCCAGTACTTC
TRBV19	-	-	TRBJ2-1	CASSPLSGEQFF	TGTGCCAGTAGTCCTCTCTCCGGGGAGCAGTTCTTC
TRBV11-2	-	-	TRBJ2-3	CASSLEFSSTDTQYF	TGTGCCAGCAGCTTGGAGTTCTCTAGCACAGATACGCAGTATTTT
TRBV18	TRBD1	-	TRBJ1-1	CASSPGQAEAFF	TGTGCCAGCTCCCCCGGACAGGCTGAAGCTTTCTTT
TRBV4-1	-	once	TRBJ2-7	CASSRQEAYEQYF	TGCGCCAGCAGCCGCCAGGAGGCCTACGAGCAGTACTTC
TRBV7-9	-	-	TRBJ1-6	CASSSSSGVMDSPLHF	TGTGCCAGCAGCTCGTCCTCGGGGGTGATGGATTCACCCCTCCACTTT
TRBV27	TRBD2	-	TRBJ2-3	CASSQAGLAQYF	TGTGCCAGCAGCCAAGCAGGACTAGCACAGTATTTT
TRBV7-9	-	-	TRBJ1-3	CASSLAGTAGNTIYF	TGTGCCAGCAGCTTAGCGGGGACTGCTGGAAACACCATATATTTT
TRBV9	-	-	TRBJ1-3	CASSVGGGFGNTIYF	TGTGCCAGCAGCGTAGGAGGGGGTTTTGGAAACACCATATATTTT
TRBV4-2	-	-	TRBJ2-7	CASSPRDGSSYEQYF	TGTGCCAGCAGCCCGCGGGACGGGAGCTCCTACGAGCAGTACTTC
TRBV19	-	few	TRBJ1-5	CASLTGQGPQHF	TGTGCCAGCTTAACTGGGCAGGGGCCCCAGCATTTT
TRBV10-1	TRBD1	-	TRBJ2-5	CASSVKGDRGPRETQYF	TGCGCCAGCAGTGTTAAGGGAGACAGGGGGCCGAGAGAGACCCAGTACTTC
TRBV28	-	-	TRBJ1-4	CASSFRGPNEKLFF	TGTGCCAGCAGTTTCAGGGGACCTAATGAAAAACTGTTTTTT
TRBV2	-	-	TRBJ2-1	CASRTVSYNEQFF	TGTGCCAGCAGGACAGTTTCCTACAATGAGCAGTTCTTC
TRBV19	TRBD1	once	TRBJ2-7	CASSLRGQGAYEQYF	TGTGCCAGTAGCCTACGCGGACAGGGGGCCTACGAGCAGTACTTC
TRBV7-6	TRBD2	-	TRBJ2-7	CASSLAGLGMDEQYF	TGTGCCAGCAGCTTAGCGGGACTAGGAATGGACGAGCAGTACTTC
TRBV19	TRBD1	-	TRBJ1-4	CASSPPTGTNEKLFF	TGTGCCAGTAGTCCCCCGACAGGGACTAATGAAAAACTGTTTTTT
TRBV5-1	TRBD1	-	TRBJ2-1	CASSSAPGQGYNEQFF	TGCGCCAGCAGCTCTGCCCCCGGACAGGGGTACAATGAGCAGTTCTTC
TRBV18	-	-	TRBJ2-3	CASLFSFSTDTQYF	TGTGCCAGCCTGTTCTCTTTTAGCACAGATACGCAGTATTTT
TRBV7-2	TRBD2	once	TRBJ2-3	CASSSQAGGGTDTQYF	TGTGCCAGCAGCTCTCAAGCGGGGGGGGGAACAGATACGCAGTATTTT
TRBV2	-	few	TRBJ2-7	CASSVQALSYEQYF	TGTGCCAGCAGTGTCCAGGCTCTATCCTACGAGCAGTACTTC
TRBV9	TRBD2	-	TRBJ2-3	CASSPSGGFGTDTQYF	TGTGCCAGCAGCCCCAGCGGGGGGTTCGGCACAGATACGCAGTATTTT
TRBV5-1	TRBD1	-	TRBJ1-4	CASSWGDRENEKLFF	TGCGCCAGCAGCTGGGGGGACAGGGAGAATGAAAAACTGTTTTTT
TRBV7-2	-	once	TRBJ1-2	CASSPEWEGWGYTF	TGTGCCAGCAGCCCAGAGTGGGAGGGATGGGGCTACACCTTC
TRBV10-1	TRBD1	-	TRBJ2-7	CASSEGDRASYEQYF	TGCGCCAGCAGCGAGGGGGACAGGGCCTCCTACGAGCAGTACTTC
TRBV28	TRBD1	-	TRBJ1-2	CASSFGTGAKGYTF	TGTGCCAGCAGTTTCGGGACAGGGGCGAAAGGCTACACCTTC